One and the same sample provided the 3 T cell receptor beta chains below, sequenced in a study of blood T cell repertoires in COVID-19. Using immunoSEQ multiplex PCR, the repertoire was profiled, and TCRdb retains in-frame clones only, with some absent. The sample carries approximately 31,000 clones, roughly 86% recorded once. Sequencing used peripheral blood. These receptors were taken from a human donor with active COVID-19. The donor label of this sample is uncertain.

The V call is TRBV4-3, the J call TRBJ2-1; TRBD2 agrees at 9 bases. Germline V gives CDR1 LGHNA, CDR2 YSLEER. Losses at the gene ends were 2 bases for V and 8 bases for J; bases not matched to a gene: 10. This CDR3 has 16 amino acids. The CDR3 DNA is TGCGCCAGCAGCCAAAGTTGGGCTAGCGGGGCTCATGAGCAGTTCTTC. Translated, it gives CASSQSWASGAHEQFF.

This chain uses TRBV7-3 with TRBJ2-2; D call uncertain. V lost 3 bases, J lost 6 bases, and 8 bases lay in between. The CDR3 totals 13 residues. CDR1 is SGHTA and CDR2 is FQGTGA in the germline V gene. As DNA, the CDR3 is TGTGCCAGCAGCTTCTCTTCAGCCGGGGAGCTGTTTTTT. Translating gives CASSFSSAGELFF.

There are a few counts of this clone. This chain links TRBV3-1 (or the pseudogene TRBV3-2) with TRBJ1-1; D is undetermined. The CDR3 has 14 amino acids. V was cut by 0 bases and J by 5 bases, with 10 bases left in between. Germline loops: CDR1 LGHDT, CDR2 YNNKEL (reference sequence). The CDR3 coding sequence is TGTGCCAGCAGCCAAGATTCGGGGTTTACTGAAGCTTTCTTT. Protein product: CASSQDSGFTEAFF.